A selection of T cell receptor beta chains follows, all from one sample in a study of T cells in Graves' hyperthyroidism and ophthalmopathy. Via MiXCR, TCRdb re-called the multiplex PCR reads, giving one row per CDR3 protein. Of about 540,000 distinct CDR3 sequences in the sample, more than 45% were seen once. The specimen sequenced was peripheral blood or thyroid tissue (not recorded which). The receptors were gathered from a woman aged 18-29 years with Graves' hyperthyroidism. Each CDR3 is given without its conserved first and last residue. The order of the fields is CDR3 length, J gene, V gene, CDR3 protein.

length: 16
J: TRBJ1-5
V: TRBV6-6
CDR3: ASSYEGTRVYSNQPQH

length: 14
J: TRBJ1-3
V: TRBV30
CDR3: AWTPKGQLSGNTIY

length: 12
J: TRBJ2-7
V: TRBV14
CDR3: ASGHLPGADEQY

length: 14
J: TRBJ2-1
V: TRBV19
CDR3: ASSSRQGLWNNEQF

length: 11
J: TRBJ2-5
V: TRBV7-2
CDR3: ASSLAARDTQY

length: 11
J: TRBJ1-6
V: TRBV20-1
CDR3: SAGQGANSPLH

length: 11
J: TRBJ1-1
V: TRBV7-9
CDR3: ASSSPGQESAF

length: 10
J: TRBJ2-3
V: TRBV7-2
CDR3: ASSRLADTQY

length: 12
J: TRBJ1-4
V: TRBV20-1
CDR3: SAREGGDTEKLF

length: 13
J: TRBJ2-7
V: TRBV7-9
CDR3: ASSRIRAGGDEQY

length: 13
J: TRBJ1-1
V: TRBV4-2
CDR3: ASSQEGGGLTEAF

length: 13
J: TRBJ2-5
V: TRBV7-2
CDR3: ASSLAGPPGETQY

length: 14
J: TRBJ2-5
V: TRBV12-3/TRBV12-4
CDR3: ASSTLAGGVQETQY

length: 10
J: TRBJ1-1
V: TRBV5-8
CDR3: ASSETGTEAF

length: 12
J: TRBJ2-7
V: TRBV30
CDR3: AWSVRRGLYEQY

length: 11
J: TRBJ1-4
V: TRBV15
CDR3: ATSRDGDSKLF

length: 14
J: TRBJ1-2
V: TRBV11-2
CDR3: ASSSTGPRRNRGYT

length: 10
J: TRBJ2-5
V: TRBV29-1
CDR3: SAGQGGETQY

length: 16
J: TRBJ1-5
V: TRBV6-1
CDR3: ASSGGTGWMSPNQPQH

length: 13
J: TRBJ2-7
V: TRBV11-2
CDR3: ASRSDRVNSYEQY

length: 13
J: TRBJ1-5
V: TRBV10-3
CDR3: AISDDRACNQPQH

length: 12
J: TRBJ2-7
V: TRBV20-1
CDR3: SALRQGASYEQY

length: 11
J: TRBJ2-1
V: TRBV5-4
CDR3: ASSSVSFNEQF

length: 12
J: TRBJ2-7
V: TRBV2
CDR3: ASSRGRKSYEQY

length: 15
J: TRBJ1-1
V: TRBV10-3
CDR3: AISLLGQGSAGTEAF

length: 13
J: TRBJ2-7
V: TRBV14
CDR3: ASSLQAGVTGEQY

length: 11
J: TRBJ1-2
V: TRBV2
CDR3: ASRGTGADGYT

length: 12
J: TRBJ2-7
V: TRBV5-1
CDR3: ASTHGTSGYEQY

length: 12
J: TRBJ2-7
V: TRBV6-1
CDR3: ASSENVGLYEQY

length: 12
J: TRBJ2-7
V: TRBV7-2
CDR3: ASSLSEGLDEQY

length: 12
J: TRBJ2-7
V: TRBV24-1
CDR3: ATSVFSGSNEQY

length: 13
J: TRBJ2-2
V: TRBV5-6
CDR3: ASSGRTITTGELF

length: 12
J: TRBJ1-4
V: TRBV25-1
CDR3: ASSNRQGGEKLF

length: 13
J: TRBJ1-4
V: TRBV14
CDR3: ASSAKAGPDEKLF

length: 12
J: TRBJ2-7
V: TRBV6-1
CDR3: ATFRTGTTYEQY

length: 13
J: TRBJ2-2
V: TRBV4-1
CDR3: ASSPRQGVTGELF

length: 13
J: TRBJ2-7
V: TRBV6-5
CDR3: ASSYVAQSSYEQY

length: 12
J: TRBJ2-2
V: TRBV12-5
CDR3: ASGLGRETGELF

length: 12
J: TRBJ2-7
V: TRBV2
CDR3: ASRPRLAINEQY

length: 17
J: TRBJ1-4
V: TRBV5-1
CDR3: ASSSTGTGTFLTNEKLF

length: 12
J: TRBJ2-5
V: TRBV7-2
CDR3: ASSLALLQETQY

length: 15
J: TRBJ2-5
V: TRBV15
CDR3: ATSRDSPWQGKETQY

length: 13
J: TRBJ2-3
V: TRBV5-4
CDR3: ASSLDRGDTDTQY

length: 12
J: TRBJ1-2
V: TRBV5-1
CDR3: ASSGDRGVYGYT

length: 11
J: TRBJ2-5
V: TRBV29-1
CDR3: SSWDRGWETQY

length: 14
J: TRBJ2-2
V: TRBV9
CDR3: ASSAPGGIWTGELF